This T cell receptor beta chain was recovered during a study of T cell changes during pregnancy in multiple sclerosis. This clone occurred a few times. Deletions cut 2 bases from V and 10 bases from J, with 12 bases between. CDR1 is MNHEY, CDR2 SVGAGI, per germline. The CDR3 is 14 amino acids. Libraries were prepared by immunoSEQ multiplex PCR; TCRdb keeps only in-frame clonotypes and omits some of them. The table shows 30,000 or so clones, with about 83% occurring only once. The source was CD8+ T cells from peripheral blood mononuclear cells, collected after pregnancy. This clonotype was obtained from a female donor with multiple sclerosis, enrolled in a pregnancy study. J is TRBJ1-6 and V is TRBV6-5, with D possibly being TRBD1 (5 bases). The CDR3 region is CASSYAGRRSPLHF. DNA for the CDR3: TGTGCCAGCAGTTACGCAGGGCGGAGATCACCCCTCCACTTT.